Presented here are 18 T cell receptor beta chains from one specimen sequenced in a study of a mutant IDH1 vaccine in newly diagnosed glioma. Sequencing used immunoSEQ multiplex PCR; TCRdb keeps in-frame clones, though not all of them. The sample contains 31,000 or so clones, just under 80% of which appear only once. Antigen specificity for these receptors is unknown. Stated time point: week 11, during vaccination. Every vaccine dose comprised 300 ug of mutant IDH1 20-mer peptide plus topical imiquimod. Source: PBMCs, taken from a glioma patient whose treatment included an IDH1 peptide vaccine. The receptors were gathered from a man aged 25 to 45 with glioma.

The V gene is TRBV2, the J gene TRBJ2-6; D not resolved. V was pared by 4 bases and J by 0 bases, with 16 bases between. The CDR3 has 18 residues. The germline V gene encodes CDR1 SNHLY and CDR2 FYNNEI. The CDR3 DNA follows: TGTGCCAGCAGTGGAGAACCAGGCACGGGCTCTGGGGCCAACGTCCTGACTTTC. It encodes CASSGEPGTGSGANVLTF.

The chain carries TRBV30 and TRBJ1-5, with D unresolved. There are 14 residues in the CDR3. V lost 3 bases to trimming and J lost 1 base, with 10 bases between them. Per the germline V gene, CDR1 is GTSNPN and CDR2 is SVGIG (reference sequence). In DNA form, the CDR3 reads TGTGCCTGGAGCATGATGGAAAGCAATCAGCCCCAGCATTTT. Translating gives CAWSMMESNQPQHF.

V usage is TRBV7-2 and J usage is TRBJ2-2; no reliable D call. This CDR3 region has 15 residues. The germline gives CDR1 SGHTA, CDR2 FQGNSA. Between the trimmed V and J ends, which lost 1 base and 0 bases, there was a span of 6 bases. The CDR3 protein is CASSLVLTNTGELFF. CDR3 bases: TGTGCCAGCAGCTTAGTACTTACGAACACCGGGGAGCTGTTTTTT.

The chain combines TRBV28 with TRBJ2-7; the match to TRBD1 covers 7 bases. CDR1 is MDHEN, CDR2 SYDVKM, per germline. The V gene end was trimmed by 10 bases and the J gene end by 6 bases; junction bases not matched to a gene: 9. The CDR3 consists of 12 residues. The CDR3 sequence is CAISTGTGEQYF. The CDR3, as DNA: TGTGCCATCTCGACAGGGACCGGCGAGCAGTACTTC.

This chain connects TRBV5-6 to TRBJ1-5, with D unclear. Germline V gives CDR1 SGHDT, CDR2 YYEEEE. The length of the CDR3 is 14 residues. Trimming removed 4 bases at V and 9 bases at J, with 17 bases between. The CDR3 region has the DNA TGTGCCAGCAGCGAATTGGGAAATGAGTTGCCCCAGCATTTT. It codes for CASSELGNELPQHF.

The chain recombines TRBV30 with TRBJ2-5, with 9 bases lining up with TRBD2. The CDR3 runs to 17 residues. The germline CDR1 and CDR2 sequences are GTSNPN and SVGIG (reference sequence). With V trimmed by 6 bases and J by 4 bases, 18 bases remained unmatched. This chain's CDR3 is CACSYRDSGSWRETQYF. The CDR3 DNA reads as TGTGCCTGTTCCTATCGGGATAGCGGGAGTTGGAGAGAGACCCAGTACTTC.

The V call is TRBV5-6, the J call TRBJ2-5; TRBD1 is a possible D gene (5 bases). V lost 4 bases and J 2 bases, leaving 15 bases between the germline ends. Germline CDR1 is SGHDT and CDR2 is YYEEEE. The CDR3 covers 15 residues. The CDR3 spells CASSQRTSRQETQYF. The CDR3 nucleotides are TGTGCCAGCAGCCAACGGACAAGCAGGCAAGAGACCCAGTACTTC. Filled out from reference TRBV5-6 and TRBJ2-5, the complete variable domain reads DAGVTQSPTHLIKTRGQQVTLRCSPKSGHDTVSWYQQALGQGPQFIFQYYEEEERQRGNFPDRFSGHQFPNYSSELNVNALLLGDSALYLCASSQRTSRQETQYFGPGTRLLVL.

The V call is TRBV4-2, the J call TRBJ2-1; D is unclear. V lost 0 bases, J lost 4 bases, and 7 bases lay in between. Looked up from germline, CDR1 is LGHNA and CDR2 is YNFKEQ. The CDR3 consists of 14 residues. CDR3 in amino acids: CASSQDSGYNEQFF. CDR3 coding DNA: TGTGCCAGCAGCCAAGACTCTGGATACAATGAGCAGTTCTTC.

The chain is built from TRBV28 and TRBJ2-5; TRBD1 is a possible D gene (5 bases). The CDR3 contains 14 residues. V was clipped by 5 bases and J by 1 base, with 11 bases between them. CDR1 is MDHEN, CDR2 SYDVKM, per germline. The CDR3 sequence: CASSIQVFQETQYF. Here the CDR3 DNA reads TGTGCCAGCAGTATACAGGTATTCCAAGAGACCCAGTACTTC.

DNA of the CDR3: TGTGCCAGCAGTCAACTAGCGGGGGCGAACACCGGGGAGCTGTTTTTT. Residues: CASSQLAGANTGELFF. The chain links TRBV27 to TRBJ2-2; the match to TRBD2 covers 11 bases. V trimming: 5 bases; J trimming: 0 bases; junction bases outside the gene matches: 2. This CDR3 comprises 16 residues. Germline-derived CDR1 and CDR2 are MNHEY and SMNVEV (reference sequence).

The rearrangement uses TRBV29-1 and TRBJ1-1, with 10 bases lining up with TRBD1. After removal of 4 bases from V and 5 bases from J, the junction contained 4 bases not matched to a gene. The germline gives CDR1 SQVTM, CDR2 ANQGSEA. The CDR3 covers 13 residues. The CDR3 bases are TGCAGCGTTGGAGGGGACAGGGGTACTGAAGCTTTCTTT. It is translated as CSVGGDRGTEAFF.

The chain recombines TRBV29-1 with TRBJ2-7; a weak D match, TRBD2 (6 bases). V was cut by 7 bases and J by 0 bases, with 13 bases left in between. The CDR3 has 13 amino acids. Germline V lookup: CDR1 SQVTM, CDR2 ANQGSEA. CDR3 protein: CSAADYSSYEQYF. CDR3 sequence (DNA): TGCAGCGCCGCGGACTACAGCTCCTACGAGCAGTACTTC.

The rearrangement joins TRBV6-5 to TRBJ2-1; TRBD2 aligns across 7 bases. Unmatched junction bases numbered 6, after V lost 5 bases and J lost 2 bases. The CDR3 is made up of 15 amino acids. Germline-derived CDR1 and CDR2 are MNHEY and SVGAGI. CDR3 nucleotide sequence: TGTGCCAGCAGTAAACGGGGGGACCCCTACAATGAGCAGTTCTTC. Translating it yields CASSKRGDPYNEQFF.

This clone showed up just a few times. The chain uses TRBV19 and TRBJ1-1; D uncertain. V lost 4 bases and J lost 9, with 15 bases in between. Germline-derived CDR1 and CDR2 are LNHDA and SQIVND (reference sequence). The CDR3 extends over 13 amino acids. CDR3 nucleotide sequence: TGTGCCAGTAGTACCCTGGACGGACTCCAAGCTTTCTTT. Protein sequence: CASSTLDGLQAFF.

This clone was seen a few times. The chain couples TRBV19 to TRBJ1-5; TRBD1 agrees at 7 bases. The germline CDR1 and CDR2 sequences are LNHDA and SQIVND (reference sequence). The V gene end was trimmed by 5 bases and the J gene end by 5 bases; junction bases not matched to a gene: 6. The CDR3 sequence is 14 residues long. CDR3 sequence: CASSEDRDHQPQHF. CDR3 DNA: TGTGCCAGTAGTGAAGACAGGGATCATCAGCCCCAGCATTTT.

J is TRBJ1-1 and V is TRBV6-6; 8 bases fit TRBD1. CDR1 is MNHNY and CDR2 is SVGAGI in the germline V gene (reference sequence). J lost 5 bases, V lost 6 bases, and 8 bases had no gene match. This CDR3 region has 14 residues. In DNA, the CDR3 is TGTGCCAGCAGCAACAGGGGGAGGAAAACTGAAGCTTTCTTT. Amino acids: CASSNRGRKTEAFF.

This sequence joins TRBV6-6 and TRBJ1-1; the D gene is possibly TRBD1 (5 bases). The ends were cut back, 9 bases at V and 2 bases at J, with 13 bases in the middle. This CDR3 is 13 amino acids long. Looked up from germline, CDR1 is MNHNY and CDR2 is SVGAGI (reference sequence). CDR3 protein: CASGTGLNTEAFF. The CDR3 bases are TGTGCCAGTGGTACAGGACTTAACACTGAAGCTTTCTTT.

The rearrangement uses TRBV27 and TRBJ2-1, with 12 bases aligning to TRBD2. The length of the CDR3 is 15 residues. The trim removed 4 bases at V and 9 bases at J, leaving 7 bases unmatched. CDR1 MNHEY and CDR2 SMNVEV come from the germline V gene (reference sequence). In nucleotides, the CDR3 is TGTGCCAGCAGTTACCTAGCGGGGGGGCGGGTTGAGCAGTTCTTC. Protein: CASSYLAGGRVEQFF.